This T cell receptor beta chain originates from a study of blood T cell repertoires in COVID-19. Background on the study: Acute-phase and convalescent COVID-19 samples originated in the United States, Italy and Spain. T cells, B-cell-depleted T cells, or PBMCs supplied cDNA or gDNA.

This CDR3 is 18 amino acids long. In germline, CDR1 is SGHNT, CDR2 YENEEA. V trimming: 1 base; J trimming: 4 bases; junction bases outside the gene matches: 12. Original processing methods: Estimates of nucleated cell counts were drawn from the amplification of reference gene primers. Generated by immunoSEQ multiplex PCR, the TCRdb table keeps only in-frame clones and is missing some. That table furnishes V, J and clone size, whereas the DNA furnished D and trimming. In the table there are over 45,000 clones, 75% to 90% of which are singletons. Sample: peripheral blood. This TCR came from a woman aged 55-75 years with COVID-19, enrolled during active disease. The chain joins TRBV11-3 to TRBJ2-1; 8 positions agree with TRBD2. CDR3 coding DNA: TGTGCCAGCAGCTTAGGGGGTTCCGCGGGAGGTTTATACAATGAGCAGTTCTTC. As protein: CASSLGGSAGGLYNEQFF.